This T cell receptor (beta chain) was retrieved from a study of T cell responses to AZD1222 COVID-19 vaccine. Whole-study context: Second-dose timings of about 4 or about 12 weeks were pooled.

A word on this clone: Its antigen remains unknown.

Data came from immunoSEQ multiplex PCR; TCRdb stores just in-frame clones and leaves some out. The sample holds about 110,000 clones, roughly 90% seen once. Trimming pared 5 bases from V and 7 bases from J, leaving 15 bases between. Germline lookup yields CDR1 SGHTA and CDR2 FQGNSA. The CDR3 extends over 14 amino acids. Study-level findings and limits: Females outnumbered males among donors, who were mostly white British; clonal diversity was possibly underestimated.

This specimen consisted of peripheral blood, obtained on day 0 of AZD1222 vaccination. The genes are TRBV7-2 and TRBJ1-3, with D possibly TRBD1 on 6 matching bases. This TCR derives from an adult in good health. CDR3 DNA: TGTGCCAGCAGCCCACCGCAGGGGCGGAACACCATATATTTT. This translates into CASSPPQGRNTIYF. Looking up the rest from reference TRBV7-2 and TRBJ1-3 gives the full variable domain: GAGVSQSPSNKVTEKGKDVELRCDPISGHTALYWYRQSLGQGLEFLIYFQGNSAPDKSGLPSDRFSAERTGGSVSTLTIQRTQQEDSAVYLCASSPPQGRNTIYFGEGSWLTVV.